The present TCR beta chain was sequenced within a study of blood T cells in healthy people across ages. Study-level results: Getting older went along with TCR beta diversity per million T cells dropping roughly linearly.

A second PCR, run for about 6 to 11 cycles, used a sample-barcoded 5' primer plus a J-beta primer mix. MiXCR was run by TCRdb on the 5' RACE reads, yielding one entry per CDR3 protein. The data hold over 1,300,000 distinct CDR3 sequences, with approximately 59% observed a single time. This clonotype was seen more than once but under ten times. Its antigen is as yet unknown. Looked up from germline, CDR1 is DFQATT and CDR2 is SNEGSKA (reference sequence). The trim removed 8 bases at V and 4 bases at J, leaving 17 bases unmatched. The CDR3 extends over 15 amino acids. V and J are TRBV20-1 and TRBJ2-7; 7 bases are shared with TRBD2. Sequencing was done on a sample of blood. The sequence came from a man aged 18-30 years in good health. The CDR3 loop reads CSPNTQRGPGYEQYF. For the CDR3, the DNA is TGCAGTCCTAACACCCAGCGGGGTCCTGGGTACGAGCAGTACTTC.